This T cell receptor beta chain is drawn from a study of OX40 agonist ivuxolimab in advanced cancers. General observations from the study: At 0.1 to 3.0 mg/kg, clonal expansion of CD4+ and CD8+ blood T cells had occurred by week 6. On average, CD8+ T cells showed a greater number of expanded clones than CD4+. Low normalized T-cell clonal expansion was also seen in some nonresponders.

A note on this clone: Its cognate antigen is unknown.

The repertoire was sequenced with immunoSEQ multiplex PCR; TCRdb's copy has only in-frame clones and lacks some. The sample holds nearly 55,000 clones, 85% to 90% seen once. The specimen comprised CD4+ or CD8+ T cells sorted from blood, sampled in a trial of the OX40 agonist ivuxolimab. The sequence derives from an adult with an advanced solid tumor such as melanoma, head and neck, liver or kidney cancer.

This CDR3 reads CASSQGQGPSYEQYF. Here the CDR3 DNA reads TGCGCCAGCAGCCAAGGACAGGGGCCGTCCTACGAGCAGTACTTC. This chain links TRBV4-1 with TRBJ2-7; 8 nucleotides align to TRBD1. Germline V gene data show CDR1 as MGHRA and CDR2 as YSYEKL. This CDR3 spans 15 amino acids. The V and J ends lost 1 base and 1 base, in that order; junction bases with no gene match: 3.